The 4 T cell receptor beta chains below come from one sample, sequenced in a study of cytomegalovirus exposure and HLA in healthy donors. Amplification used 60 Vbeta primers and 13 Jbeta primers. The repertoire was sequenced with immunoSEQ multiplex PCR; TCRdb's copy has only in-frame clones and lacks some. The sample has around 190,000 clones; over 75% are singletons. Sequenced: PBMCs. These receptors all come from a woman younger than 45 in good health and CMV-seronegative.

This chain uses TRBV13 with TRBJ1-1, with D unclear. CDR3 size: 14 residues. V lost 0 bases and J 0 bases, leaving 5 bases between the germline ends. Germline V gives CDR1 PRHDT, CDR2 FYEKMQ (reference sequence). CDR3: CASSLGQMNTEAFF. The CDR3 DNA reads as TGTGCCAGCAGCTTAGGCCAGATGAACACTGAAGCTTTCTTT.

CDR3 DNA: TGTGCCAGCAGCTATTCGACTAGCGGGTACCAAGAGACCCAGTACTTC. As protein: CASSYSTSGYQETQYF. The chain carries TRBV7-9 and TRBJ2-5, with 10 bases fitting TRBD2. CDR1 is SEHNR, CDR2 FQNEAQ, per germline (reference sequence). This CDR3 comprises 16 residues. With V trimmed by 4 bases and J by 0 bases, 5 bases remained unmatched.

The CDR3 region has the DNA TGTGCCAGCAGCAAAGTTGGGGGAGGGAGGTCCCCCCCAGATACGCAGTATTTT. It yields the protein CASSKVGGGRSPPDTQYF. The chain has TRBV21-1 and TRBJ2-3; TRBD2 is the table's D call and was not checked against the DNA. TRBV21-1 is listed as a pseudogene. The CDR3 is 18 amino acids.

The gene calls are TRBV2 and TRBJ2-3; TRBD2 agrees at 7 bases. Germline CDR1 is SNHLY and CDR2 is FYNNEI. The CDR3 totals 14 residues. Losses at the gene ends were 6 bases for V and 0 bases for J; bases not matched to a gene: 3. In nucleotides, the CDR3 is TGTGCCAGCAGGGGGGGAGGGAGCACAGATACGCAGTATTTT. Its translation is CASRGGGSTDTQYF.